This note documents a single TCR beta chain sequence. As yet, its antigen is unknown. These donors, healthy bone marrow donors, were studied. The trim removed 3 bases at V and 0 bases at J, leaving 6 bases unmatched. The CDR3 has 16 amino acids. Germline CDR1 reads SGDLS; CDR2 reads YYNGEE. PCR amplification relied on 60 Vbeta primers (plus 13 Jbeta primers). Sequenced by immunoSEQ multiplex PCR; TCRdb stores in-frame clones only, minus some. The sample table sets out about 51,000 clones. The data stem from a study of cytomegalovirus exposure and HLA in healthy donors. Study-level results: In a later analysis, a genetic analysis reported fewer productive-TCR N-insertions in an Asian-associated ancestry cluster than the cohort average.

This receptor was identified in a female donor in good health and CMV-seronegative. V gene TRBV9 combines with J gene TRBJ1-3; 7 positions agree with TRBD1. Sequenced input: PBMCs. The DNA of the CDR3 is TGTGCCAGCAGCGAGGGACAGCCGTTCTCTGGAAACACCATATATTTT. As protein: CASSEGQPFSGNTIYF.